These 17 T cell receptor beta chains originate from one sample sequenced in a study of OX40 agonist ivuxolimab in advanced cancers. The library was made by the immunoSEQ multiplex PCR assay. The clones in this table, taken by TCRdb from immuneACCESS, are in-frame only. Not every clone is retained; where verified, under half of the shortfall comes from an unresolved V gene, and the cause of the rest is unknown. The sample table holds tens of thousands of clones, of which around 80% were seen once. Of the sample, about 35% falls within the top ten clones. The starting material was CD4+ or CD8+ T cells sorted from blood, obtained in a trial of the OX40 agonist ivuxolimab. These receptors all stem from an adult with an advanced solid tumor such as melanoma, head and neck, liver or kidney cancer.

The chain couples TRBV27 to TRBJ1-2; weak D call: TRBD1 (6 bases). CDR3 length: 16 amino acids. Between the trimmed V and J ends, which lost 5 bases and 3 bases, there was a span of 19 bases. From germline, CDR1 is MNHEY and CDR2 SMNVEV (reference sequence). As DNA, the CDR3 is TGTGCCAGCAGTCCTCCACCCGGACAGATTTACTATGGCTACACCTTC. As protein: CASSPPPGQIYYGYTF.

This CDR3 reads CASSFGAGQGKSYEQYF. CDR3 bases: TGTGCCAGCAGTTTTGGGGCCGGGCAGGGGAAGTCCTACGAGCAGTACTTC. V usage is TRBV28 and J usage is TRBJ2-7; D is possibly TRBD1 (6 bases). The CDR3 totals 17 residues. Germline loops: CDR1 MDHEN, CDR2 SYDVKM. V gave up 3 bases and J gave up 1 base, with 19 bases separating them.

DNA of the CDR3: TGTGCCAGCAGCTGGCAGGGCTCTGAAGCTTTCTTT. It translates to CASSWQGSEAFF. V usage is TRBV5-5 and J usage is TRBJ1-1; TRBD1 might be the D (5 bases). V lost 3 bases, J lost 6 bases, and 9 bases lay in between. The CDR3 extends over 12 amino acids. Germline loops: CDR1 SGHKS, CDR2 YYEKEE (reference sequence).

The V gene is TRBV2, the J gene TRBJ1-5; 7 bases fit TRBD1. Germline V gene sequence: CDR1 SNHLY, CDR2 FYNNEI. This CDR3 spans 13 amino acids. V was clipped by 7 bases and J by 4 bases; unmatched bases: 4. For the CDR3, the DNA is TGTGCCAGCAAGACAGGGCCGAATCAGCCCCAGCATTTT. Translated: CASKTGPNQPQHF.

V usage is TRBV7-8 and J usage is TRBJ1-6; 7 bases align to TRBD1. V lost 2 bases to trimming and J lost 7 bases; unmatched junction nucleotides: 14. This CDR3 contains 18 residues. Germline CDR1 and CDR2: SGHVS and FQNEAQ. CDR3: CASSLSGDRSFINSPLHF. Written as DNA, the CDR3 is TGTGCCAGCAGCTTAAGCGGGGACAGATCATTCATCAATTCACCCCTCCACTTT. Filled out from reference TRBV7-8 and TRBJ1-6, the complete variable domain reads GAGVSQSPRYKVAKRGQDVALRCDPISGHVSLFWYQQALGQGPEFLTYFQNEAQLDKSGLPSDRFFAERPEGSVSTLKIQRTQQEDSAVYLCASSLSGDRSFINSPLHFGNGTRLTVT.

This clone was detected only a few times. The genes are TRBV7-9 and TRBJ2-7; 7 bases align to TRBD2. The CDR3 has 14 amino acids. Germline trimming cut 3 bases from V and 4 bases from J; bases unmatched to any gene: 6. Germline-derived CDR1 and CDR2 are SEHNR and FQNEAQ (reference sequence). CDR3 in DNA: TGTGCCAGCAGCTTTACGAGCGGGAAGTACGAGCAGTACTTC. It encodes CASSFTSGKYEQYF.

With respect to this clone: Other nucleotide sequences from this sample produce the same CDR3. The chain combines TRBV19 with TRBJ2-7; D not certain. The V end was cut by 10 bases, the J end by 3 bases, with 10 bases between. Germline assignment: CDR1 LNHDA and CDR2 SQIVND (reference sequence). This CDR3 has 11 amino acids. CDR3 DNA sequence: TGTGCCACTAGGCATAGCTACGAGCAGTACTTC. It is translated as CATRHSYEQYF.

This clone occurred a few times. The chain couples TRBV11-3 to TRBJ2-1; possible D gene TRBD1, 6 bases. The CDR3 contains 16 residues. The germline V gene has CDR1 SGHNT and CDR2 YENEEA. With 1 base removed from V and 0 bases from J, the gap between germline ends came to 10 bases. In nucleotides, the CDR3 is TGTGCCAGCAGCTTAGGGGTAGGGGGCTCCTACAATGAGCAGTTCTTC. Translated, it gives CASSLGVGGSYNEQFF.

A few counts support this clone. The J gene is TRBJ1-2, the V gene TRBV4-2, with D possibly matching TRBD1 (5 bases). CDR3 size: 15 residues. Germline lookup yields CDR1 LGHNA and CDR2 YNFKEQ. V dropped 0 bases and J dropped 4 bases, with 12 bases sitting between them. CDR3 region: CASSQEERGGYGYTF. The CDR3 nucleotides are TGTGCCAGCAGCCAAGAAGAGCGGGGGGGCTATGGCTACACCTTC.

CDR3 sequence reads: CASSLIATLPETQYF. CDR3 DNA sequence: TGTGCCAGCAGCTTGATCGCTACCCTCCCGGAGACCCAGTACTTC. The gene calls are TRBV5-4 and TRBJ2-5; D gene ambiguous. V was pared by 1 base and J by 5 bases, with 15 bases between. Germline CDR1 and CDR2: SGHNT and YYREEE (reference sequence). The CDR3 is made up of 15 amino acids.

The chain has TRBV5-1 and TRBJ2-7; D may be TRBD2 (5 bases). The CDR3 runs 13 residues. The germline V gene encodes CDR1 SGHRS and CDR2 YFSETQ. V was pared by 5 bases and J by 2 bases, with 11 bases between. CDR3 residues: CASRLDGAYEQYF. In DNA, the CDR3 is TGCGCCAGCAGACTAGACGGAGCCTACGAGCAGTACTTC.

This clone occurred a few times. V and J are TRBV5-6 and TRBJ2-7; TRBD2 is a possible D gene (6 bases). The CDR3 is made up of 16 amino acids. Germline lookup yields CDR1 SGHDT and CDR2 YYEEEE. Between the trimmed V and J ends, which lost 4 bases and 5 bases, there was a span of 22 bases. Here the CDR3 DNA reads TGTGCCAGCAGCGGCCCCGGGTGGGGGGATACGGACGAGCAGTACTTC. It codes for CASSGPGWGDTDEQYF.

The chain couples TRBV5-1 to TRBJ2-2; D might be TRBD1 (5 bases). Deletions cut 4 bases from V and 1 base from J, with 11 bases between. Germline lookup yields CDR1 SGHRS and CDR2 YFSETQ. CDR3 size: 15 residues. CDR3 nucleotide sequence: TGCGCCAGCAGCGTAGGGGCGGTGAACACCGGGGAGCTGTTTTTT. Translation: CASSVGAVNTGELFF.

This chain connects TRBV2 to TRBJ1-6; D gene ambiguous. Germline lookup yields CDR1 SNHLY and CDR2 FYNNEI. The CDR3 consists of 12 residues. V shed 4 bases and J shed 7 bases, with 5 bases lying between them. The CDR3 loop is CASSARNSPLHF. The CDR3 DNA sequence: TGTGCCAGCAGTGCTAGGAATTCACCCCTCCACTTT. The full variable domain, completed using reference TRBV2 and TRBJ1-6, is EPEVTQTPSHQVTQMGQEVILRCVPISNHLYFYWYRQILGQKVEFLVSFYNNEISEKSEIFDDQFSVERPDGSNFTLKIRSTKLEDSAMYFCASSARNSPLHFGNGTRLTVT.

This chain connects TRBV19 to TRBJ1-2, with TRBD1 as a possible D gene (5 bases). The V gene's germline CDR1 is LNHDA and CDR2 SQIVND (reference sequence). This CDR3 comprises 10 residues. The V end was cut by 8 bases, the J end by 6 bases, with 7 bases between. The CDR3 DNA reads as TGTGCCAGTGGGACGGATGGCTACACCTTC. It specifies CASGTDGYTF.

The chain recombines TRBV11-3 with TRBJ2-2, with D tentatively TRBD1 (8 bases). CDR1 SGHNT and CDR2 YENEEA come from the germline V gene. With 5 bases removed from V and 5 bases from J, the gap between germline ends came to 15 bases. The CDR3 is 15 amino acids. For the CDR3, the DNA is TGTGCCAGCAGCCCGTTACAGGGGGGGACCGGGGAGCTGTTTTTT. It translates to CASSPLQGGTGELFF.

The V gene is TRBV11-2, the J gene TRBJ2-7, with D perhaps matching TRBD2 (7 bases). The CDR3 covers 14 residues. The germline CDR1 and CDR2 sequences are SGHAT and FQNNGV. Trimming took 1 base from V and 7 from J, leaving 14 bases between them. The CDR3 here is CASSLVGGGLEQYF. In nucleotides, the CDR3 is TGTGCCAGCAGCTTAGTCGGCGGGGGCCTGGAGCAGTACTTC.